Below, one TCR beta chain is given with its context. Other nucleotide sequences from this sample produce the same CDR3. This sample is drawn from a study of shared clonotypes between healthy human individuals. Trimming shortened V by 1 base and J by 6 bases, and 4 bases separated the two germline ends. The CDR3 length is 12 residues. The germline gives CDR1 SGHDT, CDR2 YYEEEE. Assay: immunoSEQ multiplex PCR; the TCRdb copy retains only in-frame clones and omits some. The repertoire holds a few million clones, roughly 93% seen once, with 1.5% to 2% in the top ten. CD45RO-negative cells were positively selected for CCR7, leaving out terminally differentiated effector memory CD45RA+ cells. Caucasian adults residing in Nashville, Tennessee made up all the donors.

The clonotype comes from a man younger than 30 in good health. Some clones in this sample may be carry-over from other donors' samples. Sequenced: naive CD8+ T cells from PBMCs. The V call is TRBV5-6, the J call TRBJ2-2; D is unresolved. The CDR3 coding sequence is TGTGCCAGCAGCTTGACAGCCGGGGAGCTGTTTTTT. It is translated as CASSLTAGELFF. Full variable domain (remainder filled in from reference TRBV5-6 and TRBJ2-2): DAGVTQSPTHLIKTRGQQVTLRCSPKSGHDTVSWYQQALGQGPQFIFQYYEEEERQRGNFPDRFSGHQFPNYSSELNVNALLLGDSALYLCASSLTAGELFFGEGSRLTVL.